These T cell receptor beta chains were read from a single sample in a study of T cells in Graves' hyperthyroidism and ophthalmopathy. Each CDR3 protein gets one entry after TCRdb re-called the multiplex PCR reads with MiXCR. In the table there are a few hundred thousand distinct CDR3 sequences, under 60% of which are singletons. The sequencing sample was made of peripheral blood or thyroid tissue (not recorded which). The receptor set was obtained from a woman aged 18-29 years with Graves' hyperthyroidism. CDR3s include the opening cysteine and the closing phenylalanine or tryptophan. The D gene is left open where the match is weak. The size entry is marked missing in some rows and otherwise reads once, few, many or a size class.

>-|TRBJ1-1|-|TRBV28
CASSLPPGLGNTEAFF
>-|TRBJ1-3|many|TRBV7-3
CASSPTDSSGNTIYF
>-|TRBJ1-1|many|TRBV7-2
CASTYGGANAEAFF
>TRBD1|TRBJ2-7|-|TRBV10-1
CTRTGGDEQYF
>-|TRBJ1-1|-|TRBV29-1
CSGRHMNTEAFF
>-|TRBJ1-1|many|TRBV13
CASSHLDGNTEAFF
>-|TRBJ1-2|many|TRBV6-5
CASSWQGPYGYTF
>TRBD1|TRBJ1-2|-|TRBV24-1
CATKTRTGVFGYGYTF
>TRBD2|TRBJ2-3|few|TRBV29-1
CSVGLAELITDTQYF
>-|TRBJ2-7|many|TRBV7-2
CASSTLAYEQYF
>-|TRBJ1-1|-|TRBV12-3/TRBV12-4
CASSLDLGYEAFF
>-|TRBJ2-2|few|TRBV20-1
CSARTGVSTGELFF
>TRBD2|TRBJ2-1|-|TRBV14
CASSQESGGPYNEQFF
>-|TRBJ2-7|-|TRBV19
CASSNVDSYEQYF
>-|TRBJ2-3|-|TRBV25-1
CASSDPSQITDTQYF
>-|TRBJ1-4|many|TRBV7-9
CASSENLGGDEKLFF
>-|TRBJ2-2|few|TRBV15
CATSSSLLAAGELFF
>-|TRBJ1-1|many|TRBV5-1
CASSEPRANTEAFF
>-|TRBJ1-3|-|TRBV2
CASSDQRNYGYTIYF
>-|TRBJ2-7|many|TRBV11-2
CASSPVNSFEQYF
>TRBD2|TRBJ2-1|-|TRBV7-2
CASSFESSGYNEQFF
>TRBD1|TRBJ2-7|-|TRBV2
CASSPWGTGGREQYF
>TRBD2|TRBJ2-7|-|TRBV5-4
CASSSGLAEERQYF
>-|TRBJ1-1|many|TRBV5-6
CASSPDENTEAFF
>TRBD1|TRBJ1-6|many|TRBV5-8
CASSLGGGSTGDSPLHF
>-|TRBJ1-3|many|TRBV7-9
CASSRRGTNTGNTIYF
>-|TRBJ2-6|-|TRBV5-5
CASSRAGTGFSGANVLTF
>-|TRBJ2-2|few|TRBV7-3
CASSLLRGNTGELFF
>TRBD2|TRBJ2-6|-|TRBV7-2
CASRHGWQGGPGANVLTF
>-|TRBJ2-2|many|TRBV3-1
CASSWDFGELFF
>-|TRBJ2-3|many|TRBV15
CATSRDQELHTDTQYF
>-|TRBJ2-7|many|TRBV19
CASSIARSYEQYF
>-|TRBJ1-5|once|TRBV7-8
CASSQIHQPQHF
>-|TRBJ1-3|-|TRBV20-1
CSARDGARGNTIYF
>TRBD2|TRBJ2-7|-|TRBV7-2
CASSQSLAGGTYEQYF
>-|TRBJ2-5|-|TRBV10-3
CAVTGEISGILQTQYF
>-|TRBJ1-2|-|TRBV5-5
CASSAADYTF
>TRBD2|TRBJ2-3|-|TRBV24-1
CATSDLAGGYTDTQYF
>TRBD2|TRBJ2-1|-|TRBV7-2
CASSLIAGDGNEQFF
>-|TRBJ1-1|-|TRBV29-1
CSSWYRRNTEAFF
>-|TRBJ1-2|many|TRBV7-9
CASSSTGLGTFGYTF
>-|TRBJ2-7|many|TRBV4-1
CASSHPGISNEQYF
>-|TRBJ2-7|-|TRBV12-3/TRBV12-4
CASRRGTFYEQYF
>-|TRBJ1-2|-|TRBV7-9
CASSGRQEDGYTF
>TRBD1|TRBJ2-7|-|TRBV12-3/TRBV12-4
CASSGDRASYEQYF
>-|TRBJ1-1|many|TRBV19
CASTTDRWAFF
>TRBD2|TRBJ2-5|many|TRBV10-2
CASSVLLAEETQYF
>TRBD1|TRBJ1-2|-|TRBV15
CATSSSQGRFGYTF
>-|TRBJ1-1|-|TRBV12-5
CASGLLGGVTFF
>TRBD1|TRBJ2-2|-|TRBV7-2
CASSLKTGPWNTGELFF
>TRBD1|TRBJ2-1|-|TRBV20-1
CSARVDRGYNEQFF
>TRBD2|TRBJ2-7|few|TRBV7-9
CASSHSGTTYEQYF
>TRBD2|TRBJ2-1|few|TRBV29-1
CSVGLAEGGREQFF
>-|TRBJ1-1|few|TRBV6-5
CASSYQQGWSAEAFF
>-|TRBJ1-6|-|TRBV20-1
CSASPLGAGNSPLHF
>-|TRBJ2-1|-|TRBV29-1
CSVVVVNNEQFF
>-|TRBJ2-2|-|TRBV30
CACPLGGANTGELFF
>-|TRBJ2-5|many|TRBV7-9
CASSRMFETQYF
>-|TRBJ1-5|many|TRBV12-3/TRBV12-4
CASSLALRGQPQHF